These 5 T cell receptor beta chains were sequenced from one sample in a study of T cells in Graves' hyperthyroidism and ophthalmopathy. Amplified TCR beta CDR3 regions came from RNA transcripts. Carried out on the TCR CDR3, a first-round RT-PCR used the HTBI primer set. TCRdb analysed the multiplex PCR reads with MiXCR anew, one entry per CDR3 protein. The sample comprises a few hundred thousand distinct CDR3 sequences, under 15% of which are singletons, and 32% rests with the top ten. Sequencing was done on a sample of blood. These TCRs come from a woman under 40 with Graves' hyperthyroidism.

The sample holds many counts of this clonotype. V gene TRBV10-3 combines with J gene TRBJ2-7; D might be TRBD1 or TRBD2, each matching 5 bases. The germline V gene has CDR1 ENHRY and CDR2 SYGVKD. The V and J ends lost 6 bases and 0 bases respectively, with 12 bases between them. The CDR3 covers 14 residues. The CDR3 DNA is TGTGCCATCAGGGGGACCCCGAGCTCCTACGAGCAGTACTTC. This sequence encodes CAIRGTPSSYEQYF.

This clonotype was observed at least ten times. V and J are TRBV28 and TRBJ2-7, with TRBD1 matching 7 bases. Germline-derived CDR1 and CDR2 are MDHEN and SYDVKM. After removal of 6 bases from V and 6 bases from J, the junction contained 8 bases not matched to a gene. The CDR3 is 13 residues long. CDR3: CASRPTGKVEQYF. The DNA of the CDR3 is TGTGCCAGCAGACCGACAGGGAAGGTCGAGCAGTACTTC.

This clonotype came up a few times. The CDR3 DNA follows: TGCAGTGCTGCAGGGGGGTTTGGGAAAAACAATGAGCAGTTCTTC. Translating it yields CSAAGGFGKNNEQFF. The V and J genes are TRBV20-1 and TRBJ2-1; perhaps TRBD1 as D (7 bases). Trimming took off 5 bases at V and 5 bases at J, with 19 bases between the two ends. Germline assignment: CDR1 DFQATT and CDR2 SNEGSKA (reference sequence). The CDR3 length is 15 residues.

This clonotype was seen more than once but under ten times. The rearrangement uses TRBV20-1 and TRBJ2-3, with TRBD1 matching over 8 bases. Looked up from germline, CDR1 is DFQATT and CDR2 is SNEGSKA (reference sequence). This CDR3 has 15 amino acids. The junction had 7 bases not matched to a gene; V was cut back by 1 base and J by 4 bases. The chain's CDR3 is CSARGADREPDTQYF. The CDR3 DNA follows: TGCAGTGCTAGAGGGGCGGACAGGGAGCCAGATACGCAGTATTTT.

The chain couples TRBV28 to TRBJ2-3; D may be TRBD1 or TRBD2 (5 bases each). Germline V gene sequence: CDR1 MDHEN, CDR2 SYDVKM. The CDR3 contains 15 residues. Trimming left V 3 bases short and J 1 base short, with 11 bases between. The CDR3 protein is CASSFGAMGTDTQYF. The CDR3 DNA reads as TGTGCCAGCAGTTTCGGGGCTATGGGCACAGATACGCAGTATTTT.